The T cell receptor (beta chain) under discussion was sequenced for a study of T cells in Graves' hyperthyroidism and ophthalmopathy. Points from the study as a whole: A 13 V-J model separated ophthalmopathy from stable hyperthyroidism. Most expanded thyroid clonotypes above 0.001 recurred in blood.

Investigators excluded patients with uncontrolled infection, other autoimmune disease, pregnancy or lactation. Diagnostic decisions used clinical symptoms, serum thyroxine and TRAb, thyroid ultrasound and orbital computed tomography. Details on this clonotype: Antigen: not known.

Germline lookup yields CDR1 ENHRY and CDR2 SYGVKD. The CDR3 spans 14 residues. Deletions cut 5 bases from V and 4 bases from J, with 14 bases between. There were TCR beta CDR3 regions amplified from RNA transcripts. The HTBI primer set served for first-round RT-PCR of the TCR CDR3. TCRdb fed the multiplex PCR reads into MiXCR, producing one record per CDR3 protein. This sample has 480,000 or so distinct CDR3 sequences, with around 43% found just once. This receptor was taken from an adult woman with Graves' disease, either hyperthyroidism or ophthalmopathy (not recorded which). The V call is TRBV10-3, the J call TRBJ1-2, with D perhaps TRBD1 (6 bases). The sample consisted of peripheral blood or thyroid tissue (not recorded which). The CDR3 sequence: CAISPSGVLYGYTF. CDR3 nucleotide sequence: TGTGCCATCAGTCCCTCAGGGGTTCTCTATGGCTACACCTTC.